A selection of T cell receptor beta chains follows, all from one sample in a study of pediatric ulcerative colitis. Repertoires were generated with immunoSEQ multiplex PCR, while TCRdb's copy carries only in-frame clones and drops some. The table lists 30,000 or so clones, 82% of them singletons. Sequencing used blood. The receptors here all came from a boy aged 5 to 17 with severe ulcerative colitis. CDR3s leave out the opening cysteine and the closing phenylalanine or tryptophan. Size is omitted from some rows. Given values are once, few, many or a class for expanded clones.

abundance	v_gene	CDR3aa
NA	TRBV9	ASSVGDLRTDTQY
NA	TRBV18	ASSPNRAYEQY
NA	TRBV9	ASSPGTRNTGELF
NA	TRBV7-8	ASSLGQIRGNEQF
NA	TRBV10-2	ASSVGELF
NA	TRBV7-3	ASSLNRDRGQYEQY
NA	TRBV7-9	ASSLNAGTGSYEQY
NA	TRBV7-9	ANSMPGQAPGEAF
NA	TRBV2	ASRVSISSYEQY
once	TRBV9	ASSPGDRTTDTQY
NA	TRBV2	ASKRDRGSTDTQY
NA	TRBV30	AWSQRRDRGKSQPQH
NA	TRBV12-5	ASDLSPSGGNNEQF
once	TRBV20-1	SACGNTEAF
NA	TRBV30	AWSVGSGTNTEAF
NA	TRBV27	ASRYTLSDEQF
NA	TRBV13	ASSSGLADTDTQY
NA	TRBV30	AWSVQERSYEQY
NA	TRBV2	ASSEMYGTSGGTTDTQY
NA	TRBV27	ASSSLGLVSNEQF
NA	TRBV7-8	ASSFGQGFSYEQY
NA	TRBV30	AWSRPYNSPLH
NA	TRBV5-1	ASSFGGAGAQETQY
NA	TRBV6-5	ASSGDFSKRYEQY
NA	TRBV7-2	ASSPVGGWEQY
NA	TRBV6-5	ASSYSRGLNTEAF
NA	TRBV4-3	ASSRRGYNEQF
NA	TRBV18	ASSSQAGATNEKLF
NA	TRBV18	ASSRGYTEAF
NA	TRBV7-3	ASSSGTGSYEQY